This T cell receptor beta chain was obtained from a study of shared clonotypes between healthy human individuals. Overall study context: A couple of women and a few men aged 18 to 49 made up the donors.

Original analysis: ImmunoSEQ output held junction-only sequences without quality scores, so filtering differed. Produced via immunoSEQ multiplex PCR; TCRdb's table is partial and in-frame only. V and J calls plus clone size are reproduced from that table; the DNA served to infer D and trimming. The table has hundreds of thousands of clones, just over 90% seen once; the top ten hold about 24%. Study-level results: Between a few donors, naive CD4 clonotypes were shared at a level of about 5%. Sharing of clonotypes among donors was expected to vary with sequencing depth.

Details on this clone: Its antigen is unidentified.

Looked up from germline, CDR1 is SGHTA and CDR2 is FQGNSA. The CDR3 has 16 residues. Trimming stripped 2 bases from V and 0 bases from J, with 12 bases between. Naive CD8 cells lacked CD45RO and underwent positive selection for CCR7, leaving out terminally differentiated effector memory CD45RA+ cells. The clonotype originates from a man in his thirties or forties in good health. The sample comprised naive CD8+ T cells sorted from blood. The chain combines TRBV7-2 with TRBJ2-3; D is undetermined. CDR3 amino acids: CASSLHWSTSTDTQYF. CDR3 DNA: TGTGCCAGCAGCTTACACTGGAGTACAAGCACAGATACGCAGTATTTT.